Each of the 22 T cell receptor beta chains below was sequenced from the same sample in a study of T-cell reconstitution after alpha-beta-depleted transplantation in children. A TCRbeta library incorporating unique molecular identifiers was prepared. One entry per CDR3 protein results from TCRdb running MiXCR on the PCR reads. The data contain roughly 610,000 distinct CDR3 sequences, approximately 10% of them seen just once; the ten biggest clones take up less than 5%. The input for sequencing was PBMCs from the stem cell graft donor, taken from the stem cell graft. The receptors stem from a human donor who donated a stem cell graft to a child with acute myeloid leukemia.

The chain recombines TRBV29-1 with TRBJ2-7; D may be TRBD1 (5 bases). V lost 4 bases, J lost 2 bases, and 15 bases lay in between. This CDR3 comprises 14 residues. Germline CDR1 reads SQVTM; CDR2 reads ANQGSEA. The CDR3 coding sequence is TGCAGCGTTGTGGAAGGGAAGGGGACCTACGAGCAGTACTTC. It translates to CSVVEGKGTYEQYF.

There are many counts of this clonotype. The V gene is TRBV6-4, the J gene TRBJ2-5, with 14 bases that match TRBD2. V was clipped by 5 bases and J by 3 bases; unmatched bases: 20. The CDR3 spans 21 residues. Germline CDR1 and CDR2: MRHNA and SNTAGT. The CDR3 DNA follows: TGTGCCAGCAGTCTTCTGGGACTAGCGGGAGTAAGTCCAAGGCCCAAAGAGACCCAGTACTTC. Amino acids: CASSLLGLAGVSPRPKETQYF.

The V and J genes are TRBV10-3 and TRBJ2-7, with TRBD2 matching 8 bases. The CDR3 loop spans 16 amino acids. With 4 bases clipped from V and 3 bases from J, the junction kept 11 bases outside the gene matches. The germline CDR1 and CDR2 sequences are ENHRY and SYGVKD. As DNA, the CDR3 is TGTGCCATCAGTGGATCGGGAGGGACGAGAGGCTACGAGCAGTACTTC. It codes for CAISGSGGTRGYEQYF.

The chain carries TRBV5-1 and TRBJ1-1; 7 bases are a match to TRBD1. V lost 1 base, J lost 5 bases, and 5 bases stayed unmatched. This CDR3 comprises 14 residues. Germline V gives CDR1 SGHRS, CDR2 YFSETQ. DNA of the CDR3: TGCGCCAGCAGCTTGACAGGGGTGATGACTGAAGCTTTCTTT. It codes for CASSLTGVMTEAFF. The complete variable domain, with remaining parts taken from reference TRBV5-1 and TRBJ1-1, reads KAGVTQTPRYLIKTRGQQVTLSCSPISGHRSVSWYQQTPGQGLQFLFEYFSETQRNKGNFPGRFSGRQFSNSRSEMNVSTLELGDSALYLCASSLTGVMTEAFFGQGTRLTVV.

V is TRBV7-2 and J is TRBJ2-7; tentatively, D is TRBD1 (5 bases). The V end was cut by 2 bases, the J end by 3 bases, with 8 bases between. The length of the CDR3 is 13 residues. The germline gives CDR1 SGHTA, CDR2 FQGNSA. The CDR3 DNA follows: TGTGCCAGCAGCTTAAGGGGCTTCTACGAGCAGTACTTC. It is translated as CASSLRGFYEQYF.

The sample holds many counts of this clonotype. J is TRBJ2-7 and V is TRBV7-3; TRBD2 is a possible D gene (6 bases). The V gene lost 4 bases and the J gene lost 1 base, with 14 bases spanning the gap. The CDR3 loop spans 15 amino acids. Germline CDR1 SGHTA, CDR2 FQGTGA. CDR3 loop: CASSSGGSKSYEQYF. The CDR3 DNA reads TGTGCCAGCAGCTCAGGAGGGTCCAAATCCTACGAGCAGTACTTC.

This clonotype was recorded at least ten times. This sequence joins TRBV28 and TRBJ2-5, with a weak D call TRBD1 (7 bases). V lost 6 bases and J 5 bases, leaving 22 bases between the germline ends. This CDR3 contains 16 residues. CDR1 is MDHEN and CDR2 is SYDVKM in the germline V gene. The CDR3 protein is CASSLTRTGTGETQYF. The CDR3 region has the DNA TGTGCCAGCAGCTTGACTAGGACAGGAACAGGGGAGACCCAGTACTTC.

This chain connects TRBV12-3 or TRBV12-4 to TRBJ2-1; TRBD2 might be the D (7 bases). CDR3 length equals 14 residues. With 3 bases removed from V and 8 bases from J, the gap between germline ends came to 14 bases. CDR3 nucleotide sequence: TGTGCCAGCAGTTTTGGGAGGGGGAGGGATGAGCAGTTCTTC. It specifies CASSFGRGRDEQFF.

The chain carries TRBV7-2 and TRBJ2-4, with 9 bases aligning to TRBD2. Trimming removed 0 bases from V and 3 bases from J; junction bases left unmatched: 12. This CDR3 contains 19 residues. The germline gives CDR1 SGHTA, CDR2 FQGNSA. The CDR3 DNA follows: TGTGCCAGCAGCTTAGCGCCACTAGCGGGCGTGGGGGACAAAAACATTCAGTACTTC. This codes for CASSLAPLAGVGDKNIQYF.

This rearrangement joins TRBV11-1 to TRBJ2-2; 14 bases agree with TRBD2. The CDR3 length is 20 residues. Germline CDR1 and CDR2: SGHAT and FQDESV (reference sequence). J gave up 5 bases and V 4 bases, and 15 bases lay outside the gene matches. Written as DNA, the CDR3 is TGTGCCAGCAGCTCGGACAGAACGGGACTAGCGGGAGAGTATACCGGGGAGCTGTTTTTT. It translates to CASSSDRTGLAGEYTGELFF. The whole variable domain, filled in from reference TRBV11-1 and TRBJ2-2, reads EAEVAQSPRYKITEKSQAVAFWCDPISGHATLYWYRQILGQGPELLVQFQDESVVDDSQLPKDRFSAERLKGVDSTLKIQPAELGDSAMYLCASSSDRTGLAGEYTGELFFGEGSRLTVL.

The rearrangement uses TRBV29-1 and TRBJ1-5; 9 bases match TRBD1. V trimming: 7 bases; J trimming: 3 bases; junction bases outside the gene matches: 13. Germline CDR1 is SQVTM and CDR2 is ANQGSEA. CDR3 length equals 16 residues. The DNA of the CDR3 is TGCAGCGCCGCAGGGGGACAGGGAGGGTTCAATCAGCCCCAGCATTTT. This sequence encodes CSAAGGQGGFNQPQHF.

This chain links TRBV28 with TRBJ1-1; D not certain. The V end was cut by 4 bases, the J end by 8 bases, with 11 bases between. Germline V gene lookup returns CDR1 MDHEN and CDR2 SYDVKM. The CDR3 length is 12 residues. This chain's CDR3 is CASSSGTLEAFF. CDR3 DNA: TGTGCCAGCAGTTCAGGAACTCTCGAAGCTTTCTTT.

The rearrangement uses TRBV5-1 and TRBJ1-6; the D is unclear. The CDR3 contains 14 residues. Trimming removed 0 bases at V and 7 bases at J, with 8 bases between. The germline CDR1 and CDR2 sequences are SGHRS and YFSETQ. In DNA form, the CDR3 reads TGCGCCAGCAGCTTGGTGGGTTCGAATTCACCCCTCCACTTT. Protein: CASSLVGSNSPLHF.

This chain links TRBV20-1 with TRBJ2-3; TRBD1 is a possible D gene (5 bases). Germline V gene data show CDR1 as DFQATT and CDR2 as SNEGSKA (reference sequence). Trimming pared 3 bases from V and 1 base from J, leaving 11 bases between. The CDR3 runs 14 residues. CDR3 in amino acids: CSASPQGGTDTQYF. CDR3 nucleotides: TGCAGTGCTAGTCCTCAAGGGGGCACAGATACGCAGTATTTT.

This clonotype appeared once. The genes are TRBV29-1 and TRBJ2-1; 8 bases are shared with TRBD2. Germline V gives CDR1 SQVTM, CDR2 ANQGSEA. V lost 8 bases to trimming and J lost 8 bases; unmatched junction nucleotides: 14. The CDR3 is 14 amino acids. This CDR3 is CSSYRARRGDEQFF. For the CDR3, the DNA is TGCAGCTCTTACCGGGCCAGGCGGGGGGATGAGCAGTTCTTC.

This clonotype was counted at least ten times. This chain links TRBV7-9 with TRBJ2-2; D is ambiguous. In germline, CDR1 is SEHNR, CDR2 FQNEAQ (reference sequence). The CDR3 consists of 13 residues. V lost 5 bases and J 4 bases, leaving 8 bases between the germline ends. DNA for the CDR3: TGTGCCAGCAGCGATAGGGTCACCGGGGAGCTGTTTTTT. Amino acids: CASSDRVTGELFF.

This chain links TRBV3-1 with TRBJ2-2, with TRBD1 matching 11 bases. Germline CDR1 reads LGHDT; CDR2 reads YNNKEL (reference sequence). After removal of 4 bases from V and 2 bases from J, the junction contained 6 bases not matched to a gene. The CDR3 contains 17 residues. In DNA form, the CDR3 reads TGTGCCAGCAGCCCACTATGGACAGGGGGCAACACCGGGGAGCTGTTTTTT. Translating it yields CASSPLWTGGNTGELFF.

This clonotype appeared many times. The chain's CDR3 is CATSSQGSGNTIYF. The CDR3, as DNA: TGTGCCACCAGCTCACAGGGATCTGGAAACACCATATATTTT. The chain employs TRBV15 and TRBJ1-3; weak D call: TRBD1 (6 bases). This CDR3 region has 14 residues. Germline V CDR1 and CDR2: LNHNV, YYDKDF (reference sequence). Trimming cost V 5 bases and J 1 base, with 9 bases left between them.

This clonotype has only a few counts. This chain uses TRBV6-1 with TRBJ2-7; D is perhaps TRBD2 (6 bases). Germline-derived CDR1 and CDR2 are MNHNS and SASEGT. The CDR3 runs to 14 residues. With 8 bases removed from V and 5 bases from J, the gap between germline ends came to 19 bases. The CDR3 loop reads CASGRGDLSNEQYF. CDR3 bases: TGTGCCAGCGGCCGCGGGGATTTAAGCAACGAGCAGTACTTC.

This clonotype was counted many times. The chain carries TRBV7-2 and TRBJ2-1, with unresolved D. The germline V and J ends were trimmed by 6 bases and 3 bases, with 9 bases remaining between them. Germline values: CDR1 SGHTA, CDR2 FQGNSA. This CDR3 region has 13 residues. In nucleotides, the CDR3 is TGTGCCAGCAGGGGCAGCCTCTACAATGAGCAGTTCTTC. This sequence encodes CASRGSLYNEQFF.

The chain carries TRBV7-8 and TRBJ2-7; 7 nucleotides agree with TRBD1. CDR1 is SGHVS, CDR2 FQNEAQ, per germline. V lost 7 bases, J lost 0 bases, and 6 bases stayed unmatched. The CDR3 is made up of 14 amino acids. The CDR3 coding sequence is TGTGCCAGCACCCGGGACAGACGCTCCTACGAGCAGTACTTC. Protein sequence: CASTRDRRSYEQYF.

The table lists this clonotype with a few counts. The rearrangement joins TRBV5-1 to TRBJ1-2, with 9 bases aligning to TRBD1. Looked up from germline, CDR1 is SGHRS and CDR2 is YFSETQ. The ends lost 6 bases at V and 4 bases at J; junction bases unmatched: 10. This CDR3 is built from 15 residues. The CDR3 reads CASTSGGQGSYGYTF. The DNA of the CDR3 is TGCGCCAGCACCAGTGGAGGACAGGGGAGCTATGGCTACACCTTC.